Listed below are T cell receptor beta chains from one sample, sequenced in a study of Graves' ophthalmopathy and Graves' hyperthyroidism. TCRdb re-derived calls from the multiplex PCR reads in MiXCR, one entry per CDR3 protein. The data hold around 340,000 distinct CDR3 sequences, with roughly 16% observed a single time. Sequences were obtained from peripheral blood. The origin of the receptors is an adult man with Graves' ophthalmopathy. Both conserved end residues are part of each CDR3. D genes are given only for firm matches. Clone size appears in some rows only: once, few, many, or a class for an expanded clone.

j_call | v_call | d_call | clone_size | cdr3_aa | cdr3_nt
TRBJ2-7 | TRBV29-1 | - | many | CSAGGTREQYF | TGCAGCGCTGGGGGGACTCGGGAGCAGTACTTC
TRBJ1-2 | TRBV6-2/TRBV6-3 | TRBD1 | many | CASSQWGTVGYTF | TGTGCCAGCAGCCAGTGGGGGACAGTGGGCTACACCTTC
TRBJ2-7 | TRBV20-1 | - | many | CSASGDADYEQYF | TGCAGTGCTAGTGGGGACGCGGACTACGAGCAGTACTTC
TRBJ1-1 | TRBV6-2/TRBV6-3 | - | many | CASSWTQGPTEAFF | TGTGCCAGCAGCTGGACTCAGGGCCCCACTGAAGCTTTCTTT
TRBJ2-5 | TRBV6-1 | TRBD2 | - | CASSNSGSGLETQYF | TGTGCCAGCAGTAACAGCGGGAGCGGTCTGGAGACCCAGTACTTC
TRBJ1-2 | TRBV6-1 | - | many | CASSEGFDIPYGYTF | TGTGCCAGCAGTGAAGGGTTTGACATCCCTTATGGCTACACCTTC
TRBJ2-7 | TRBV6-1 | - | few | CASMKAYEQYF | TGTGCCAGCATGAAGGCCTACGAGCAGTACTTC
TRBJ1-2 | TRBV29-1 | TRBD1 | many | CSVRPGGYGYTF | TGCAGCGTGCGCCCAGGGGGCTATGGCTACACCTTC
TRBJ2-2 | TRBV5-1 | - | many | CASSYDSTGELFF | TGCGCCAGCAGCTATGACAGCACCGGGGAGCTGTTTTTT
TRBJ2-5 | TRBV12-3/TRBV12-4 | - | many | CASSFLGDQETQYF | TGTGCCAGCAGTTTTTTGGGGGATCAAGAGACCCAGTACTTC
TRBJ1-1 | TRBV6-4 | TRBD1 | - | CASSPTGQVGGVAFF | TGTGCCAGCAGTCCAACGGGACAGGTCGGCGGGGTTGCTTTCTTT
TRBJ1-1 | TRBV2 | TRBD1 | many | CASRTQGITEAFF | TGTGCCAGCAGGACACAGGGGATTACTGAAGCTTTCTTT
TRBJ1-1 | TRBV19 | - | once | CASSRGGTMGTEAFF | TGTGCCAGCTCACGCGGGGGGACTATGGGCACTGAAGCTTTCTTT
TRBJ2-7 | TRBV5-1 | TRBD2 | many | CASSPATGGVTYEQYF | TGCGCCAGCAGCCCAGCGACGGGAGGCGTTACCTACGAGCAGTACTTC
TRBJ2-7 | TRBV13 | TRBD1 | many | CASSSTGTGESLYEQYF | TGTGCCAGCAGCTCAACCGGGACAGGGGAGTCCCTCTACGAGCAGTACTTC
TRBJ1-1 | TRBV6-1 | - | - | CASRKTDTNTEAFF | TGTGCCAGCAGGAAAACGGACACGAACACTGAAGCTTTCTTT
TRBJ2-7 | TRBV10-3 | - | many | CAISGQASYEQYF | TGTGCCATCAGTGGGCAGGCTTCCTACGAGCAGTACTTC
TRBJ1-5 | TRBV12-3/TRBV12-4 | - | many | CASSLLMGNQPQHF | TGTGCCAGCAGCCTCCTCATGGGCAATCAGCCCCAGCATTTT
TRBJ2-5 | TRBV9 | - | many | CASSDSQGQETQHF | TGTGCCAGCAGCGATAGCCAGGGCCAAGAGACCCAGCACTTC
TRBJ1-2 | TRBV29-1 | - | many | CSVRNGGGYTF | TGCAGCGTCCGAAATGGGGGTGGCTACACCTTC
TRBJ2-7 | TRBV5-4 | - | many | CASSLERVREQYF | TGTGCCAGCAGCTTGGAAAGGGTCCGCGAGCAGTACTTC
TRBJ2-6 | TRBV2 | TRBD1 | many | CASSDPTGAHHGANVLTF | TGTGCCAGCAGTGACCCGACAGGGGCTCATCATGGGGCCAACGTCCTGACTTTC
TRBJ2-5 | TRBV25-1 | - | many | CASSEAEYQETQYF | TGTGCCAGCAGTGAAGCAGAGTACCAAGAGACCCAGTACTTC
TRBJ2-7 | TRBV6-1 | - | many | CASRRALLYYEQYF | TGTGCCAGCAGGCGAGCGCTCCTATACTACGAGCAGTACTTC
TRBJ2-7 | TRBV11-2 | TRBD2 | many | CASSLYLNPSGSSQYF | TGTGCCAGCAGCTTATATCTAAACCCTAGCGGGAGTTCTCAGTACTTC
TRBJ2-7 | TRBV10-3 | - | many | CAISGQGSYEQYF | TGTGCCATCAGTGGTCAGGGTTCCTACGAGCAGTACTTC
TRBJ1-6 | TRBV28 | - | many | CASSPSGSAGEGSPLHF | TGTGCCAGCAGTCCCAGCGGCTCGGCAGGGGAAGGATCACCCCTCCACTTT
TRBJ2-7 | TRBV29-1 | - | - | CSVQPAETANYEQYF | TGCAGCGTACAACCAGCCGAGACGGCGAACTACGAGCAGTACTTC
TRBJ2-7 | TRBV11-2 | TRBD1 | many | CASSAWDRGEQYF | TGTGCCAGCAGCGCCTGGGACAGGGGCGAGCAGTACTTC
TRBJ1-1 | TRBV29-1 | - | many | CSVAHRTNTEAFF | TGCAGCGTTGCTCACCGAACTAACACTGAAGCTTTCTTT
TRBJ1-1 | TRBV5-1 | TRBD1 | many | CASSYNSQGVAFF | TGCGCCAGCAGCTACAACTCCCAGGGGGTAGCTTTCTTT
TRBJ1-2 | TRBV6-1 | TRBD1 | many | CASGRQGAAYGYTF | TGTGCCAGCGGACGACAGGGGGCGGCCTATGGCTACACCTTC
TRBJ2-5 | TRBV27 | - | many | CASSLDLQETQYF | TGTGCCAGCAGTTTGGACCTCCAAGAGACCCAGTACTTC
TRBJ1-5 | TRBV2 | - | many | CASSTPSYSNQPQHF | TGTGCCAGCAGTACTCCTAGTTATAGCAATCAGCCCCAGCATTTT
TRBJ1-1 | TRBV4-3 | TRBD1 | many | CASSLTPRQGTKSAEAFF | TGCGCCAGCAGCCTAACCCCCCGACAGGGGACGAAGAGTGCTGAAGCTTTCTTT
TRBJ1-2 | TRBV12-3/TRBV12-4 | - | many | CASSPDPVYGYTF | TGTGCCAGCAGCCCTGACCCTGTCTATGGCTACACCTTC
TRBJ1-2 | TRBV12-3/TRBV12-4 | - | - | CASRIAGDNGYTF | TGTGCCAGCAGGATTGCAGGAGACAATGGCTACACCTTC
TRBJ2-5 | TRBV20-1 | TRBD2 | many | CSARAGGGDETQYF | TGCAGTGCTAGAGCAGGCGGGGGGGATGAGACCCAGTACTTC
TRBJ1-1 | TRBV6-2/TRBV6-3 | - | many | CASSRRQVQAEAFF | TGTGCCAGCAGCCGTAGACAGGTCCAGGCGGAAGCTTTCTTT
TRBJ2-5 | TRBV29-1 | TRBD1 | - | CSVLQPSRGLETQYF | TGCAGCGTTCTCCAACCCAGCAGGGGGCTGGAGACCCAGTACTTC
TRBJ1-2 | TRBV6-1 | - | - | CASTNVSLVGGYTF | TGTGCCAGCACTAACGTAAGCCTCGTTGGAGGCTACACCTTC
TRBJ2-7 | TRBV19 | - | many | CASSIEPGSYEQYF | TGTGCCAGTAGTATAGAGCCGGGCTCATACGAGCAGTACTTC
TRBJ2-7 | TRBV6-1 | - | many | CASSERQEQYF | TGTGCCAGCAGTGAACGCCAAGAGCAGTACTTC
TRBJ2-7 | TRBV2 | - | many | CASSGHYEQYF | TGTGCCAGCAGTGGTCACTACGAGCAGTACTTC
TRBJ1-1 | TRBV6-1 | TRBD1 | many | CASFLDRGTEAFF | TGTGCCAGTTTCCTAGACAGGGGGACTGAAGCTTTCTTT
TRBJ1-1 | TRBV7-3 | - | many | CASGDGRTEAFF | TGTGCCAGCGGAGACGGAAGGACTGAAGCTTTCTTT
TRBJ1-3 | TRBV7-3 | TRBD1 | many | CASSPHRGLWGNTIYF | TGTGCCAGCAGCCCTCACAGGGGGCTGTGGGGAAACACCATATATTTT
TRBJ2-7 | TRBV24-1 | - | - | CATSRPGSREQYF | TGTGCCACCAGCCGCCCAGGGTCCCGCGAGCAGTACTTC